A selection of T cell receptor beta chains follows, all from one sample in a study of metastatic and nonmetastatic thyroid tumors. With MiXCR, TCRdb called clones anew from the PCR reads. The sample has about 35,000 clones; 25% to 35% are singletons. The sample was blood. These receptors all come from a female donor with papillary thyroid cancer or a benign thyroid nodule (not recorded which). Some clones in this sample may be carry-over from other donors' samples. Both conserved end residues are part of each CDR3. D genes are given only for firm matches. The size entry is marked missing in some rows and otherwise reads once, few, many or a size class.

D: NA; J: TRBJ1-2; V: TRBV9; size: many; CDR3: CASSVASQQVDGYGYTF; DNA: TGTGCCAGCAGCGTAGCAAGTCAGCAGGTAGATGGCTATGGCTACACCTTC
D: NA; J: TRBJ2-5; V: TRBV19; size: many; CDR3: CASSPGPGGETQYF; DNA: TGTGCCAGTAGCCCGGGCCCAGGGGGGGAGACCCAGTACTTC
D: TRBD1; J: TRBJ1-6; V: TRBV7-2; size: many; CDR3: CASRSGTGVSPLHF; DNA: TGTGCCAGCAGATCCGGGACAGGGGTTTCACCCCTCCACTTT
D: NA; J: TRBJ2-1; V: TRBV6-4; size: few; CDR3: CASSSGPNNEQFF; DNA: TGTGCCAGCAGTTCCGGGCCAAACAATGAGCAGTTCTTC
D: NA; J: TRBJ2-2; V: TRBV19; size: NA; CDR3: CASRPVEDGELFF; DNA: TGTGCCAGTCGGCCAGTGGAGGACGGGGAGCTCTTTTTT
D: TRBD1; J: TRBJ2-1; V: TRBV11-3; size: many; CDR3: CASLRDRHNEQFF; DNA: TGTGCCAGCCTCCGGGACAGGCACAATGAGCAGTTCTTC
D: NA; J: TRBJ1-5; V: TRBV30; size: once; CDR3: CAWSVGRVQPQHF; DNA: TGTGCCTGGAGTGTGGGCAGGGTCCAGCCCCAGCATTTT
D: NA; J: TRBJ2-7; V: TRBV5-5; size: many; CDR3: CASSLWGSHEQYF; DNA: TGTGCCAGCAGCTTATGGGGTTCCCACGAGCAGTACTTC
D: NA; J: TRBJ2-7; V: TRBV12-3/TRBV12-4; size: few; CDR3: CASSSFYEQYF; DNA: TGTGCCAGCAGTTCCTTTTACGAGCAGTACTTC
D: NA; J: TRBJ2-3; V: TRBV11-1; size: NA; CDR3: CATRNRRYSSTDTQYF; DNA: TGTGCCACGAGAAACAGACGGTATTCTAGCACAGATACGCAGTATTTT
D: NA; J: TRBJ2-2; V: TRBV18; size: NA; CDR3: CASSARRLDTGELFF; DNA: TGTGCCAGCTCAGCGAGGCGGCTGGACACCGGGGAGCTGTTTTTT
D: TRBD1; J: TRBJ1-2; V: TRBV6-2/TRBV6-3; size: NA; CDR3: CASSATGQGPRNYGYTF; DNA: TGTGCCAGCAGTGCCACGGGACAGGGCCCTCGCAACTATGGCTACACATTC
D: NA; J: TRBJ2-1; V: TRBV5-1; size: medium-sized; CDR3: CASRPWGNPTENEQFF; DNA: TGCGCCAGCCGCCCCTGGGGGAATCCCACGGAAAATGAGCAGTTCTTC
D: NA; J: TRBJ2-7; V: TRBV13; size: many; CDR3: CASSLQQGTYEQYF; DNA: TGTGCCAGCAGCCTCCAACAGGGAACCTACGAGCAGTACTTC
D: NA; J: TRBJ1-1; V: TRBV7-3; size: NA; CDR3: CASSPGGIRTEAFF; DNA: TGTGCCAGCAGCCCGGGGGGAATAAGAACTGAAGCTTTCTTT
D: NA; J: TRBJ1-5; V: TRBV6-1; size: few; CDR3: CASSERFNQPQHF; DNA: TGTGCCAGCAGTGAGAGGTTCAATCAGCCCCAGCATTTT
D: TRBD2; J: TRBJ2-7; V: TRBV10-2; size: NA; CDR3: CACRKSGLAAYEQYF; DNA: TGCGCCTGCAGAAAATCCGGACTAGCCGCATACGAGCAGTACTTC
D: TRBD1; J: TRBJ2-2; V: TRBV6-4; size: NA; CDR3: CASSAGGDTGELFF; DNA: TGTGCCAGCAGTGCAGGGGGCGACACCGGGGAGCTGTTTTTT
D: NA; J: TRBJ2-7; V: TRBV19; size: many; CDR3: CASSIGSSYEQYF; DNA: TGTGCCAGTAGTATAGGGAGCTCCTACGAGCAGTACTTC
D: NA; J: TRBJ2-7; V: TRBV5-1; size: NA; CDR3: CASSLEGTYYEQYF; DNA: TGCGCCAGCAGCTTGGAGGGGACGTACTACGAGCAGTACTTC
D: NA; J: TRBJ1-5; V: TRBV12-3/TRBV12-4; size: many; CDR3: CASSPRAGNQPQHF; DNA: TGTGCCAGCAGCCCCAGGGCGGGCAATCAGCCCCAGCATTTT
D: TRBD1; J: TRBJ1-4; V: TRBV5-1; size: NA; CDR3: CASSLAQGVEKLFF; DNA: TGCGCCAGCAGCTTGGCACAGGGGGTCGAAAAACTGTTTTTT
D: TRBD1; J: TRBJ2-7; V: TRBV5-1; size: NA; CDR3: CASSQGTGNVYEQYF; DNA: TGCGCCAGCAGCCAGGGGACAGGGAATGTCTACGAGCAGTACTTC
D: TRBD1; J: TRBJ1-4; V: TRBV6-1; size: NA; CDR3: CASTATGGPYVPRVGFEKLFF; DNA: TGTGCCAGCACAGCGACAGGGGGCCCCTACGTACCAAGAGTCGGCTTTGAAAAACTGTTTTTT
D: TRBD1; J: TRBJ2-7; V: TRBV5-1; size: NA; CDR3: CASSLGQGAVYEQYF; DNA: TGCGCCAGCAGCTTGGGACAGGGGGCGGTATACGAGCAGTACTTC
D: TRBD2; J: TRBJ2-3; V: TRBV6-1; size: NA; CDR3: CASSLAGADTQYF; DNA: TGTGCCAGCAGCCTAGCGGGAGCGGATACGCAGTATTTT
D: NA; J: TRBJ2-1; V: TRBV18; size: many; CDR3: CASSLFRPGGARMSGEQFF; DNA: TGTGCCAGCTCACTGTTTAGGCCGGGGGGCGCGCGTATGAGCGGTGAGCAGTTCTTC
D: NA; J: TRBJ2-3; V: TRBV6-2/TRBV6-3; size: NA; CDR3: CASLMTGGGGETQYF; DNA: TGTGCCAGCCTTATGACTGGGGGAGGGGGAGAGACGCAGTATTTT
D: TRBD2; J: TRBJ2-1; V: TRBV6-1; size: many; CDR3: CASSEPAGYNEQFF; DNA: TGTGCCAGCAGTGAACCAGCGGGGTACAATGAGCAGTTCTTC
D: NA; J: TRBJ1-5; V: TRBV5-6; size: many; CDR3: CASSLFLRGDQPQHF; DNA: TGTGCCAGCAGCTTATTTCTTCGGGGGGATCAGCCCCAGCATTTT
D: NA; J: TRBJ1-4; V: TRBV9; size: many; CDR3: CASSASGQVPPNEKLFF; DNA: TGTGCCAGCAGCGCCTCAGGACAAGTCCCTCCTAATGAAAAACTGTTTTTT
D: TRBD2; J: TRBJ2-7; V: TRBV6-4; size: NA; CDR3: CASIPVLASLSYEQYF; DNA: TGTGCCAGCATTCCCGTACTAGCGTCTCTCTCCTACGAGCAGTACTTC
D: TRBD1; J: TRBJ2-7; V: TRBV3-1; size: many; CDR3: CASSHRQGPSSEQYF; DNA: TGTGCCAGCAGCCACAGACAGGGGCCCTCTTCTGAGCAGTACTTC
D: NA; J: TRBJ1-6; V: TRBV27; size: NA; CDR3: CASSPRTYISYNSPLHF; DNA: TGTGCCAGCAGTCCAAGGACTTACATTAGCTATAATTCACCCCTCCACTTT
D: NA; J: TRBJ1-2; V: TRBV7-8; size: few; CDR3: CASSERDMVRDGYTF; DNA: TGTGCCAGCAGCGAACGGGACATGGTAAGGGATGGCTACACCTTC
D: TRBD1; J: TRBJ2-3; V: TRBV20-1; size: NA; CDR3: CSARAIKDRSGRDTQYF; DNA: TGCAGTGCTAGGGCTATAAAGGACAGGTCCGGACGAGATACGCAGTATTTT
D: TRBD2; J: TRBJ2-2; V: TRBV20-1; size: NA; CDR3: CSADPSGEGGGELFF; DNA: TGCAGTGCAGACCCGAGCGGGGAGGGCGGCGGGGAGCTGTTTTTT
D: TRBD1; J: TRBJ2-7; V: TRBV11-2; size: NA; CDR3: CASSHRGHYEQYF; DNA: TGTGCCAGCAGCCACAGGGGTCATTACGAGCAGTACTTC
D: TRBD2; J: TRBJ2-7; V: TRBV5-1; size: medium-sized; CDR3: CASRPGLAQRVWEQYF; DNA: TGCGCCAGCAGGCCAGGACTAGCTCAAAGGGTATGGGAGCAGTACTTC
D: TRBD2; J: TRBJ2-1; V: TRBV11-1; size: NA; CDR3: CASSREALAGGCNEQFF; DNA: TGTGCCAGCAGTAGAGAAGCGTTAGCGGGGGGTTGCAATGAGCAGTTCTTC
D: NA; J: TRBJ1-2; V: TRBV3-1; size: NA; CDR3: CASSQAYSGWGYTF; DNA: TGTGCCAGCAGCCAAGCTTACTCTGGTTGGGGCTACACCTTC
D: NA; J: TRBJ1-1; V: TRBV6-1; size: few; CDR3: CASIYPTVRTEAFF; DNA: TGTGCCAGCATTTATCCGACAGTGAGAACTGAAGCTTTCTTT
D: NA; J: TRBJ1-1; V: TRBV19; size: NA; CDR3: CASSPSVSVNTEAFF; DNA: TGTGCCAGTAGTCCCTCGGTCTCGGTGAACACTGAAGCTTTCTTT
D: NA; J: TRBJ2-7; V: TRBV7-2; size: NA; CDR3: CASCLNGNREQYF; DNA: TGTGCCAGCTGCTTAAACGGGAATCGTGAGCAGTACTTC
D: TRBD1; J: TRBJ1-6; V: TRBV6-1; size: medium-sized; CDR3: CACADRGEPLHF; DNA: TGTGCCTGCGCCGACAGGGGGGAGCCCCTCCACTTT
D: TRBD1; J: TRBJ2-1; V: TRBV5-5; size: many; CDR3: CASSPGTGTKIEQFF; DNA: TGTGCCAGCAGCCCCGGGACAGGGACGAAAATTGAGCAGTTCTTC